Sequencing of this TCR beta chain was carried out in a study of blood T cell repertoires in COVID-19 (dated by TCRdb to the early 2020s). Study-level background: Samples from collaborators originated in the United States, Italy and Spain and spanned both the acute and convalescent phases of COVID-19. The material from the prospective study consisted of cDNA or gDNA derived from T cells, B-cell-depleted T cells, or PBMCs. Subjects who had been exposed to COVID-19, were actively infected with it, or had recovered from it provided the deeply sampled blood TCRbeta repertoires that made up the dataset. The repertoires were released in a freely available public database intended as a resource for research on the immune response to SARS-CoV-2. The samples were drawn from two sources: the first 160 participants of the ongoing ImmuneRACE study, and fewer than 1,500 subjects contributed by 6 global collaborators. Sample metadata almost always included a de-identified subject ID, COVID-19 status, age in years and sex. Where available, HLA class I and class II types were obtained from metadata supplied by the sample provider rather than from assay-based typing. Beyond this particular receptor, the publication reports: The amount of clinical and demographic metadata varied by source and participant and was provided uncurated.

With respect to this clone: Its antigen target is currently unknown. No qualities accompany the bases; no much larger clone lies one base away.

The CDR3 covers 14 residues, taking in both the cysteine and the phenylalanine. Kept here is only the CDR3 DNA, which spans 42 bases and is read in frame from base 1. Trimming costs V 5 bases and J 6 bases, and their ends lie 16 bases apart. According to the germline V gene (reference sequence), CDR1 reads LGHDT and CDR2 reads YNNKEL. The immunoSEQ Assay, a bias-controlled multiplex PCR, was used to amplify TCRbeta CDR3 regions from genomic DNA. The published analysis was carried out like this. Nucleated cell counts per sample were estimated from amplification of reference gene primers within the assay. To quantify the absolute abundance of each unique TCRbeta CDR3 rearrangement, sequence reads were collapsed and filtered. Productive Simpson clonality was computed per sample as the square root of Simpson's diversity index over productive rearrangements. TCRdb retrieved this table from immuneACCESS and kept in-frame rearrangements only. Not all clones are present; in checked studies, unresolved V genes account for under half, and no reason is known for the remainder. D and trimming were read from the DNA, whereas the V and J calls and clone size are those reported in that table. The sample has about 120,000 clones on record, roughly 72% of them singletons. Jointly, the top ten make up around 5.9% of the sample.

Whole blood was collected in K2EDTA tubes by collaborating institutions according to the institutions' own protocols. For TCRbeta analysis, collaborators shipped samples as frozen whole blood, isolated PBMCs, or DNA extracted from either of those sample types. The sequence derives from a man in his fifties or sixties with acute or convalescent COVID-19. The chain couples TRBV3-1 (or the pseudogene TRBV3-2) to TRBJ1-2; possibly the D gene is TRBD1, per 5 matching bases. The sequenced sample consisted of peripheral blood. The CDR3 reads as follows: CASSVQGYLHGYTF. The DNA is as follows: TGTGCCAGCAGCGTCCAGGGATATCTACATGGCTACACCTTC.